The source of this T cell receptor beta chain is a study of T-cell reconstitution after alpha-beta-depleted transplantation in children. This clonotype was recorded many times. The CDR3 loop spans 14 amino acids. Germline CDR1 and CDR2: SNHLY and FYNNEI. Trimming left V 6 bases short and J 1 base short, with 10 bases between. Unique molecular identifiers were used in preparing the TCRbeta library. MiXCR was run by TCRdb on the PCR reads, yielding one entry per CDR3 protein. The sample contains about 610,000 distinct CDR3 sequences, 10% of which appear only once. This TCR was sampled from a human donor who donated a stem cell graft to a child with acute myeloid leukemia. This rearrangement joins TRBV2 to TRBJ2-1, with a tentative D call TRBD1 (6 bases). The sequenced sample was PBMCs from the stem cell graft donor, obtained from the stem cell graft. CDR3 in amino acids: CASSRRGSYNEQFF. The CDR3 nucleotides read TGTGCCAGCAGCCGAAGGGGGTCCTACAATGAGCAGTTCTTC.